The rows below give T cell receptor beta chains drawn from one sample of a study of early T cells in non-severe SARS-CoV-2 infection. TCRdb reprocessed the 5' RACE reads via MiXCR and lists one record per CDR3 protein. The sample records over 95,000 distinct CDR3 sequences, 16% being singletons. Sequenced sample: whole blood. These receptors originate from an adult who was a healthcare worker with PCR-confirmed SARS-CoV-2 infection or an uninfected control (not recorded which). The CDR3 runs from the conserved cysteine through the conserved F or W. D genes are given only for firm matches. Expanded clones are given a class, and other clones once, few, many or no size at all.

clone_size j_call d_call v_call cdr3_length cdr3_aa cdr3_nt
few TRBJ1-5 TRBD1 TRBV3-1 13 CASSRGGSQPQHF TGTGCCAGCAGCCGAGGGGGCTCTCAGCCCCAGCATTTT
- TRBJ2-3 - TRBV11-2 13 CASSLDNTDTQYF TGTGCCAGCAGCTTAGACAACACAGATACGCAGTATTTT
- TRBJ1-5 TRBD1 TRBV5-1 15 CASSFGTGSKQPQHF TGCGCCAGCAGCTTCGGGACAGGGAGCAAACAGCCCCAGCATTTT
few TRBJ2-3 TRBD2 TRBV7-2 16 CASSTGTSGGADTQYF TGTGCCAGCAGCACCGGGACTAGCGGGGGGGCAGATACGCAGTATTTT
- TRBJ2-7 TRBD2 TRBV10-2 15 CASRDTSGGSYEQYF TGCGCCAGCAGGGATACTAGCGGGGGTTCCTACGAGCAGTACTTC
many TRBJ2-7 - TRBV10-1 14 CASSRGGQDYEQYF TGCGCCAGCAGTAGGGGCGGTCAGGACTACGAGCAGTACTTC
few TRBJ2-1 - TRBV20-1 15 CSASDGESSYNEQFF TGCAGTGCTTCGGACGGTGAGAGCTCCTACAATGAGCAGTTCTTC
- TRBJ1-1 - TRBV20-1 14 CSAPGGAMNTEAFF TGCAGTGCCCCCGGAGGGGCTATGAACACTGAAGCTTTCTTT
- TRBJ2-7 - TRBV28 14 CASSLLDLYYEQYF TGTGCCAGCAGTTTACTAGACCTCTACTACGAGCAGTACTTC
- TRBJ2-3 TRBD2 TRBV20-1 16 CSARGSGTSLPDTQYF TGCAGTGCTAGAGGATCCGGGACTAGCCTTCCAGATACGCAGTATTTT
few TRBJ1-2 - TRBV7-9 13 CASSLSWAYGYTF TGTGCCAGCAGCTTGTCTTGGGCTTATGGCTACACCTTC
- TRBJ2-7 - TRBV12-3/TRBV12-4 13 CASSSLDYHEQYF TGTGCCAGCAGCTCCTTGGACTATCACGAGCAGTACTTC
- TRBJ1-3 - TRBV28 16 CASSLVADSSGNTIYF TGTGCCAGCAGTTTGGTAGCAGACAGCTCTGGAAACACCATATATTTT
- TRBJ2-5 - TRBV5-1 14 CASSLSGNAETQYF TGCGCCAGCAGCTTATCCGGGAACGCAGAGACCCAGTACTTC
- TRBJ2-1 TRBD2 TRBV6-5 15 CASSYGTSGYNEQFF TGTGCCAGCAGTTACGGGACTAGCGGTTACAATGAGCAGTTCTTC
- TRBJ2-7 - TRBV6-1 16 CASSDVWQTGFNEQYF TGTGCCAGCAGTGATGTCTGGCAGACCGGTTTCAACGAGCAGTACTTC
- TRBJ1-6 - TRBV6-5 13 CASSSSDISPLHF TGTGCCAGCAGTTCAAGCGACATCTCACCCCTCCACTTT
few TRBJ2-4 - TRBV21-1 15 CASSKVGIAKNIQYF TGTGCCAGCAGCAAAGTGGGGATAGCCAAAAACATTCAGTACTTC